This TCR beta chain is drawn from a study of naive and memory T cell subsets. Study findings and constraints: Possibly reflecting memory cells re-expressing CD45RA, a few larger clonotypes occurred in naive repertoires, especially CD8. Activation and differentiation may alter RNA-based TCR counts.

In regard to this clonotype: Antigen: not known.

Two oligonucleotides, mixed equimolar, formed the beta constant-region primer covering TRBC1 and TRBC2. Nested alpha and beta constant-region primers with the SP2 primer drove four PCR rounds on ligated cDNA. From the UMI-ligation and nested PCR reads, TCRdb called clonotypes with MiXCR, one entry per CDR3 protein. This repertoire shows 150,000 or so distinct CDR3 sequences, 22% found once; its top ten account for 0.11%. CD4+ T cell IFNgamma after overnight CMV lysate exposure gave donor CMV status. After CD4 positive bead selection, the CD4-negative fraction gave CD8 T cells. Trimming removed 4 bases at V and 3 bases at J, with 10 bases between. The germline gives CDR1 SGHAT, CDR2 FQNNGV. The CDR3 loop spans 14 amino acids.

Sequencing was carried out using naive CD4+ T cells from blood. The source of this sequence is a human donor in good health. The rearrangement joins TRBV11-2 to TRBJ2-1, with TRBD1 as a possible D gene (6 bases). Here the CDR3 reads CASSSNRDYNEQFF. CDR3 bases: TGTGCCAGCAGCTCTAACAGGGACTACAATGAGCAGTTCTTC.